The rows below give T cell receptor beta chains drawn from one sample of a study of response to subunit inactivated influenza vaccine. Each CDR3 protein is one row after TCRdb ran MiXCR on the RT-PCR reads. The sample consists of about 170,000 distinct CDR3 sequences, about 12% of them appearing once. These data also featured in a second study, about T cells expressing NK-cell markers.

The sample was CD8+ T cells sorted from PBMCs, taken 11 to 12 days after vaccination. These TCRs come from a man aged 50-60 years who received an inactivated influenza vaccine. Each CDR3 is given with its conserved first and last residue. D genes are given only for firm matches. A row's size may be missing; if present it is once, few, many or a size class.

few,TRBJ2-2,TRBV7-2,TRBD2,TGTGCCAGCAGCTCAACTAGCGGGGGCGGGGAGCTGTTTTTT,CASSSTSGGGELFF
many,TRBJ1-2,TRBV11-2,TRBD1,TGTGCCAGCAGCTTAGGTTGGGGACAGGTCGGCGGCTACACCTTC,CASSLGWGQVGGYTF
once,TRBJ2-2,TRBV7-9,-,TGTGCCAGCAGCATCAACCCGGCCGGGGAGCTGTTTTTT,CASSINPAGELFF
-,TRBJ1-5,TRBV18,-,TGTGCCAGCTCACCATACAAGGGGCGCAATCAGCCCCAGCATTTT,CASSPYKGRNQPQHF
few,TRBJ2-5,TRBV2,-,TGTGCCAGCAGTGAGGGGGGTGGGCAGGGGTTTGGAGAGACCCAGTACTTC,CASSEGGGQGFGETQYF
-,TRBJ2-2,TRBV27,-,TGTGCCAGCGGTTTAACACCTTCGGCCGGGGAGCTGTTTTTT,CASGLTPSAGELFF
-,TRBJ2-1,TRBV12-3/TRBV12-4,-,TGTGCCAGCAGGGAGACGTTAGCTGGGAATGAGCAGTTCTTC,CASRETLAGNEQFF
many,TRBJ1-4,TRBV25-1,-,TGTGCCAGCAGTTGGTCAGCCCCGGGCGAAAAACTGTTTTTT,CASSWSAPGEKLFF
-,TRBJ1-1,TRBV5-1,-,TGCGCCAGCAGCACGCGGCCGCCGGGGCTGTACACTGAAGCTTTCTTT,CASSTRPPGLYTEAFF
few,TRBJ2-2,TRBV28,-,TGTGCCAGCAGTTCTGCCCTTGGGGGGAAAAACACCGGGGAGCTGTTTTTT,CASSSALGGKNTGELFF
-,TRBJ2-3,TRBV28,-,TGCTCATCTTCCCCCAGTTTGAGCACAGATACGCAGTATTTT,CSSSPSLSTDTQYF
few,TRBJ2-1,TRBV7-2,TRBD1,TGTGCCAGCAGCTTTTTTACAGGGGGCCAGGGTGAGCAGTTCTTC,CASSFFTGGQGEQFF
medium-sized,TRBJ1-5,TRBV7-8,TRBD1,TGTGCCAGCAGCTTAGCTACAGGGGTCGACAATCAGCCCCAGCATTTT,CASSLATGVDNQPQHF
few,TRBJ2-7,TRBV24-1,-,TGTGCCACCAGTGATAGCTACTACGAGCAGTACTTC,CATSDSYYEQYF
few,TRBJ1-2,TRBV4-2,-,TGTGCCAGCAGCCAAGATATCGCAGCTGGCAACTATGGCTACACCTTC,CASSQDIAAGNYGYTF
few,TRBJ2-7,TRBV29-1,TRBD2,TGCAGCGTTGAAGCGGGGCCACGACTAGCGGGAGAATACGAGCAGTACTTC,CSVEAGPRLAGEYEQYF
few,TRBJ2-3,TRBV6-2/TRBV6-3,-,TGTGCCAGCAGTATCGGGACCTCGACCATCCCCACAGATACGCAGTATTTT,CASSIGTSTIPTDTQYF
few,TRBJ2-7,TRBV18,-,TGTGCCAGCTCACCTTCCCGGGCCTTGCCCTACGAGCAGTACTTC,CASSPSRALPYEQYF
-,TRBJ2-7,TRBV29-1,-,TGCAGCGTTGAAACAGGGGGAGGGTACGAGCAGTACTTC,CSVETGGGYEQYF
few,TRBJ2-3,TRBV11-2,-,TGTGCCAGCAGCCTACCGCCTCTAGCTACCACAGATACGCAGTATTTT,CASSLPPLATTDTQYF
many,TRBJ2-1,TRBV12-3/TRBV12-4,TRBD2,TGTGCCAGCAGCCCCGGACTAGCGGGCTCCTACAATGAGCAGTTCTTC,CASSPGLAGSYNEQFF
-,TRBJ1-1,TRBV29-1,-,TGCAGCGCTCTTGTGTTCGGAAGGTGGACTGAAGCTTTCTTT,CSALVFGRWTEAFF
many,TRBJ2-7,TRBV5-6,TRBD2,TGTGCCAGCAGCTGGGCTAGCGGGATCTACGAGCAGTACTTC,CASSWASGIYEQYF
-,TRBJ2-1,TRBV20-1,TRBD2,TGCAGTGCTAGAGATCTCGTGTTAGCGGGCCTTCCCTACAATGAGCAGTTCTTC,CSARDLVLAGLPYNEQFF
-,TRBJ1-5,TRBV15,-,TGTGCCACCAGCGGCCGGACCGTTGCAAATCAGCCCCAGCATTTT,CATSGRTVANQPQHF
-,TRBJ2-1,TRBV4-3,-,TGCGCCAGCAGCCAAGATTTAAGCCTAAAAACCTACAATGAGCAGTTCTTC,CASSQDLSLKTYNEQFF
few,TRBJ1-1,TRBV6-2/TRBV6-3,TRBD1,TGTGCCAGCAGTTACTCGATCGGGGACAGGAACACTGAAGCTTTCTTT,CASSYSIGDRNTEAFF
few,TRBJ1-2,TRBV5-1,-,TGCGCCAGCAGCTTGGTCAATCGGGGGGGTTACTATGGCTACACCTTC,CASSLVNRGGYYGYTF
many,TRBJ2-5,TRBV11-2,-,TGTGCCAGCAGCTTATCCTTCCCCTACCAAGAGACCCAGTACTTC,CASSLSFPYQETQYF
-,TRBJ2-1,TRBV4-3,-,TGCGCCAGCAGCCACCCTGGACAAGGCGATGAGCAGTTCTTC,CASSHPGQGDEQFF
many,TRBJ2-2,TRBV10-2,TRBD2,TGCGCCAGCAACGGCGGGGGGGCTACCACCGGGGAGCTGTTTTTT,CASNGGGATTGELFF
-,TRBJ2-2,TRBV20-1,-,TGCAGTGCTAGCAGAGCGAACACCGGGGAGCTGTTTTTT,CSASRANTGELFF
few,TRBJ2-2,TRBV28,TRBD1,TGTGCCAGCAGTTACCCCTGGACAGGTTCCGCGCCCGGGGAGCTGTTTTTT,CASSYPWTGSAPGELFF
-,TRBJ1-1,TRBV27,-,TGTGCCAGCAGTTTATCTCTAGGGGGGAACACTGAAGCTTTCTTT,CASSLSLGGNTEAFF
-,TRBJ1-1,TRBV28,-,TGTGCCAGCAGTTTTTTACAGAACACTGAAGCTTTCTTT,CASSFLQNTEAFF
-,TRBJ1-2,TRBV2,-,TGTGCCAGCAGTGATTTAGGCCTCTCTAACTATGGCTACACCTTC,CASSDLGLSNYGYTF
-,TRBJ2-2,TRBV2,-,TGTGCCAGCAGTGATCTGGGGATAAACACCGGGGAGCTGTTTTTT,CASSDLGINTGELFF
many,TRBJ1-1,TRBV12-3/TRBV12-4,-,TGTGCCAGCAGACACGGGGGTGCAAACACTGAAGCTTTCTTT,CASRHGGANTEAFF
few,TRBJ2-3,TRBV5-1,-,TGCGCCAGCAGCCCACTAGGCACAGATACGCAGTATTTT,CASSPLGTDTQYF
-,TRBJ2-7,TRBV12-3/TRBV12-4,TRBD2,TGTGCCAGCAGTGATAGCGGGAGGCATTCCTACGAGCAGTACTTC,CASSDSGRHSYEQYF